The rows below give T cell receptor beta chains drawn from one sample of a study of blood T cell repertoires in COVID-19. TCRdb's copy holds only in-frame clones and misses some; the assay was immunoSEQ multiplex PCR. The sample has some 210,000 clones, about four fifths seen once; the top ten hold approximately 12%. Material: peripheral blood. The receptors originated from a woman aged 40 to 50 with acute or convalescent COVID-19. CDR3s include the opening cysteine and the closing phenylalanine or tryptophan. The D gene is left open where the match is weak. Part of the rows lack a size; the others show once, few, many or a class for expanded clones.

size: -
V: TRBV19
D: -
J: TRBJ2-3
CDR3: CASSSDYWGTDTQYF
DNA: TGTGCCAGTAGTTCGGACTACTGGGGCACAGATACGCAGTATTTT

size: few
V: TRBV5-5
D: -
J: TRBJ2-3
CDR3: CASSLDGGDTQYF
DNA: TGTGCCAGCAGCTTGGACGGGGGAGATACGCAGTATTTT

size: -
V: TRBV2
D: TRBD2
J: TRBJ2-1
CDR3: CASSGTGTSEFF
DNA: TGTGCCAGCAGTGGAACCGGGACTAGCGAGTTCTTC

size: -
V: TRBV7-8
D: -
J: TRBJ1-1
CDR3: CASSLEGQGMNTEAFF
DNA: TGTGCCAGCAGCTTAGAGGGGCAGGGTATGAACACTGAAGCTTTCTTT

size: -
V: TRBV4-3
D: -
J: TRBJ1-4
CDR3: CASSPQGGKLFF
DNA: TGCGCCAGCAGCCCCCAGGGTGGAAAACTGTTTTTT

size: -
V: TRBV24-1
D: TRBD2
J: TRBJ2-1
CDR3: CATSEGTTSATSNEQFF
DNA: TGTGCCACCAGTGAGGGGACGACTAGCGCCACTTCAAATGAGCAGTTCTTC

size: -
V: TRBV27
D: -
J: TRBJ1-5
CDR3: CASSSFPRQTDNQPQHF
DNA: TGTGCCAGCAGTTCCTTCCCCCGCCAGACAGACAATCAGCCCCAGCATTTT

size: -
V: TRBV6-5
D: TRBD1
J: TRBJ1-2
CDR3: CATIRTGGSNGYTF
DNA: TGTGCCACCATACGAACAGGGGGGAGCAATGGCTACACCTTC

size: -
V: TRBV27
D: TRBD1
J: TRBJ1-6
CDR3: CASGRTGSSPLHF
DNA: TGTGCCAGCGGCAGGACAGGGAGTTCACCCCTCCACTTT

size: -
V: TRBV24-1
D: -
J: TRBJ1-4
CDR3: CATTKTVYREEGKLFF
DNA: TGTGCCACCACAAAAACTGTTTATCGGGAGGAGGGAAAACTGTTTTTT

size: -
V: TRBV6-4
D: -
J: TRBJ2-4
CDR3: CASSETSLAKNIQYF
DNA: TGTGCCAGCAGTGAGACTTCCCTAGCCAAAAACATTCAGTACTTC

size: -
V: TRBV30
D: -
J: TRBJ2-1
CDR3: CAWDPLDGGEQFF
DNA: TGTGCCTGGGATCCTCTCGACGGCGGTGAGCAGTTCTTC

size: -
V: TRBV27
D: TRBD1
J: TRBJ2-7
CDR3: CASSLTGGAYEQYF
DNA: TGTGCCAGCAGTCTGACAGGGGGCGCGTACGAGCAGTACTTC

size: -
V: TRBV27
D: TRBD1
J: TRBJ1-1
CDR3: CASSAKIKPGQGANTEAFF
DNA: TGTGCCAGCAGTGCTAAAATTAAACCGGGACAGGGGGCGAACACTGAAGCTTTCTTT

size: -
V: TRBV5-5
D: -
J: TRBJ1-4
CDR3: CASSTPGRNEKLFF
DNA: TGTGCCAGCAGCACCCCGGGGAGAAATGAAAAACTGTTTTTT

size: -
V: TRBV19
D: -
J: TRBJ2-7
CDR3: CASSIGLWQGGYEQYF
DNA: TGTGCCAGTAGTATAGGTCTTTGGCAGGGGGGTTACGAGCAGTACTTC

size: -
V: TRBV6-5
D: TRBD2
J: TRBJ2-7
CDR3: CASSGTSGRNEQYF
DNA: TGTGCCAGCAGCGGGACTAGCGGGAGGAACGAGCAGTACTTC